What follows is one TCR beta chain and its context. What it binds is unknown. The germline gives CDR1 DFQATT, CDR2 SNEGSKA (reference sequence). Between the trimmed V and J ends, which lost 6 bases and 1 base, there was a span of 18 bases. The CDR3 spans 15 residues. These data are taken from a study of identical twins. Study-wide findings and caveats: A lower insertion count was a feature of abundant cord blood beta clonotypes, with no such feature in memory repertoires. Models came in too low on out-of-frame TCR alpha sharing in monozygotic twins.

TCRdb reprocessed the 5' RACE reads with MiXCR, giving one entry per CDR3 protein. Of approximately 1.8 million distinct CDR3 sequences in the sample, around 29% were seen once. This chain uses TRBV20-1 with TRBJ1-1; TRBD1 is a possible D gene (6 bases). This TCR was sampled from a newborn girl in good health. The sequenced sample consisted of cord blood. CDR3 nucleotide sequence: TGCAGTGCCCCGACAGGTACGAATGCGAACACTGAAGCTTTCTTT. Encoded protein: CSAPTGTNANTEAFF.